This passage covers 10 T cell receptor beta chains from one sample sequenced in a study of patients and donors after allogeneic stem cell transplantation. TCRdb itself ran the RT-PCR reads through MiXCR, one entry per CDR3 protein. Of some 200,000 distinct CDR3 sequences in the sample, roughly two fifths are singletons; the top ten hold around 35%. Specimen: blood, either unsorted or a sorted T cell fraction (not recorded which). The receptors originated from a human donor who was either an allogeneic HSCT recipient or a stem cell or donor lymphocyte infusion donor (not recorded which). It is not recorded whose cells these are; they may come from a transplant donor.

V and J are TRBV7-9 and TRBJ2-1; 8 bases agree with TRBD2. The V gene end was trimmed by 1 base and the J gene end by 7 bases; junction bases not matched to a gene: 15. The CDR3 extends over 18 amino acids. Germline CDR1 reads SEHNR; CDR2 reads FQNEAQ (reference sequence). The CDR3 nucleotides are TGTGCCAGCAGCTTAGTCCACCTGGGACTAGGGGAGTCGAATGAGCAGTTCTTC. Its translation: CASSLVHLGLGESNEQFF.

The V call is TRBV28, the J call TRBJ1-5, with 8 bases lining up with TRBD1. V lost 5 bases to trimming and J lost 2 bases; unmatched junction nucleotides: 8. The CDR3 consists of 16 residues. Germline CDR1 and CDR2: MDHEN and SYDVKM. In DNA, the CDR3 is TGTGCCAGCAGTCCCACAGGGGGGATGGGCAATCAGCCCCAGCATTTT. This gives the protein CASSPTGGMGNQPQHF.

The chain couples TRBV5-1 to TRBJ2-7; no clear D gene. Trimming took off 0 bases at V and 2 bases at J, with 9 bases between the two ends. CDR1 SGHRS and CDR2 YFSETQ come from the germline V gene. This CDR3 has 14 residues. The CDR3 nucleotides read TGCGCCAGCAGCTTGGGACTGTCTCCCTACGAGCAGTACTTC. Protein: CASSLGLSPYEQYF.

The V call is TRBV9, the J call TRBJ2-1; 10 bases are a match to TRBD1. CDR1 and CDR2 from the germline V gene are SGDLS and YYNGEE. V lost 4 bases, J lost 7 bases, and 11 bases stayed unmatched. The CDR3 has 16 residues. Written as DNA, the CDR3 is TGTGCCAGCAGCCATCCCGGGACAGGGGCCCGGAATGAGCAGTTCTTC. Translation: CASSHPGTGARNEQFF.

This chain links TRBV19 with TRBJ1-3; possibly TRBD1 for D (5 bases). The CDR3 is made up of 15 amino acids. Trimming removed 9 bases at V and 0 bases at J, with 15 bases between. Germline V lookup: CDR1 LNHDA, CDR2 SQIVND (reference sequence). The CDR3 nucleotides are TGTGCCAGCAGCTTCGGGGGGATCTCTGGAAACACCATATATTTT. It codes for CASSFGGISGNTIYF.

The V call is TRBV7-9, the J call TRBJ2-5; 13 nucleotides line up with TRBD2. CDR1 and CDR2 from the germline V gene are SEHNR and FQNEAQ (reference sequence). V lost 5 bases, J lost 5 bases, and 5 bases stayed unmatched. The CDR3 runs 15 residues. CDR3 in amino acids: CASSPGTSGTETQYF. The DNA of the CDR3 is TGTGCCAGCAGCCCCGGGACTAGCGGGACTGAGACCCAGTACTTC.

The chain recombines TRBV29-1 with TRBJ1-2; no clear D. V was clipped by 4 bases and J by 3 bases, with 6 bases between them. Germline CDR1 is SQVTM and CDR2 is ANQGSEA. The CDR3 length is 11 residues. The CDR3, as DNA: TGCAGCGTTGCTGGGGACTATGGCTACACCTTC. Protein: CSVAGDYGYTF.

The chain has TRBV5-1 and TRBJ2-1, with 8 bases identical to TRBD2. The germline V gene has CDR1 SGHRS and CDR2 YFSETQ. This CDR3 comprises 13 residues. V lost 9 bases, J lost 4 bases, and 6 bases stayed unmatched. The CDR3 spells CATGVAGYNEQFF. Here the CDR3 DNA reads TGCGCCACCGGGGTAGCGGGGTACAATGAGCAGTTCTTC.

This clonotype has only a few counts. CDR3 in DNA: TGTGCCAGCAGCGTAGTCGCAGATACGCAGTATTTT. Protein: CASSVVADTQYF. The chain joins TRBV9 to TRBJ2-3; D remains unclear. CDR1 and CDR2 from the germline V gene are SGDLS and YYNGEE. The CDR3 sequence is 12 residues long. Trimming stripped 0 bases from V and 4 bases from J, with 3 bases between.

In its sample, this clonotype was seen a few times. This sequence joins TRBV12-3 or TRBV12-4 and TRBJ1-2, with 7 bases matching TRBD1. There are 16 residues in the CDR3. After removal of 5 bases from V and 4 bases from J, the junction contained 13 bases not matched to a gene. Here the CDR3 reads CASSLTLPGQSYGYTF. Written as DNA, the CDR3 is TGTGCCAGCAGTCTAACCCTTCCGGGACAGAGCTATGGCTACACCTTC.